The 13 T cell receptor beta chains listed next were all sequenced from one sample in a study of circulating CD8 cells and anti-PD-1 response in melanoma. TCR libraries were prepared from roughly 15 ng of total RNA with the QIAseq Immune Repertoire TCR panel. TCRdb analysed the reads with MiXCR anew, one entry per CDR3 protein. Here the sample spans approximately 620 distinct CDR3 sequences, approximately 9.2% being singletons. From live CD3+CD8+TCRalphabeta+ cells, four PD-1 and/or TIGIT subsets were sorted. The source was CD8+ T cells from PBMCs, collected at baseline or after one month of anti-PD-1 therapy (not recorded which). These receptors came from a human donor with melanoma.

The chain recombines TRBV20-1 with TRBJ2-2, with D tentatively TRBD1 (6 bases). Germline V gene data show CDR1 as DFQATT and CDR2 as SNEGSKA (reference sequence). This CDR3 is 17 amino acids long. Deletions cut 6 bases from V and 1 base from J, with 21 bases between. In nucleotides, the CDR3 is TGCAGTGCCGTCTCGGGTTCTTGGACAGAGAACACCGGGGAGCTGTTTTTT. The encoded protein is CSAVSGSWTENTGELFF.

Only a few counts were recorded for this clonotype. The gene calls are TRBV6-1 and TRBJ2-7, with D perhaps being TRBD1 or TRBD2 (6 bases each). V shed 6 bases and J shed 0 bases, with 9 bases lying between them. The germline CDR1 and CDR2 sequences are MNHNS and SASEGT. The CDR3 contains 13 residues. The CDR3 coding sequence is TGTGCCAGCAGGGGGGGCTTCTCCTACGAGCAGTACTTC. Protein sequence: CASRGGFSYEQYF.

The V and J genes are TRBV5-5 and TRBJ1-5; TRBD1 is a possible D gene (5 bases). The germline gives CDR1 SGHKS, CDR2 YYEKEE (reference sequence). V was pared by 4 bases and J by 6 bases, with 14 bases between. The CDR3 has 14 amino acids. CDR3 bases: TGTGCCAGCAGCCCAGGGATGGGAGGTCAGCCCCAGCATTTT. This codes for CASSPGMGGQPQHF.

This clonotype appeared a few times. The V gene is TRBV6-6, the J gene TRBJ1-3; D is unresolved. V was cut by 3 bases and J by 4 bases, with 7 bases left in between. Germline V gene sequence: CDR1 MNHNY, CDR2 SVGAGI (reference sequence). The CDR3 covers 13 residues. The CDR3 DNA is TGTGCCAGCAGTTATCCCAGGGGAAACACCATATATTTT. Amino acid sequence: CASSYPRGNTIYF.

This clonotype is judged medium-sized (0.01 to 0.1%). The chain couples TRBV4-1 to TRBJ2-7, with D tentatively TRBD1 (6 bases). Germline CDR1 and CDR2: MGHRA and YSYEKL. CDR3 size: 13 residues. Trimming cost V 3 bases and J 5 bases, with 11 bases left between them. The CDR3 reads CASSQGAEDEQYF. CDR3 bases: TGCGCCAGCAGCCAGGGGGCAGAGGACGAGCAGTACTTC.

This clonotype was found a few times. V gene TRBV19 combines with J gene TRBJ2-2; D is perhaps TRBD1 (5 bases). This CDR3 is built from 13 residues. V was trimmed by 4 bases and J by 6 bases, leaving 9 bases between them. Germline V gene sequence: CDR1 LNHDA, CDR2 SQIVND (reference sequence). In DNA, the CDR3 is TGTGCCAGTAGTACCCAGGGCCCCGGGGAGCTGTTTTTT. Amino acids: CASSTQGPGELFF.

By frequency in the sample, this clonotype is large. V and J are TRBV20-1 and TRBJ1-6; the D is unclear. CDR3 length: 19 residues. The ends were cut back, 4 bases at V and 13 bases at J, with 35 bases in the middle. The germline V gene encodes CDR1 DFQATT and CDR2 SNEGSKA (reference sequence). The DNA of the CDR3 is TGCAGTGCTACCGTCCGAGTATGGCCCCGTCCTGCTGCCCGAAGGCCCCTCCACTTT. Translated: CSATVRVWPRPAARRPLHF.

This clonotype is medium-sized in the sample. The chain joins TRBV19 to TRBJ2-4; D call uncertain. The length of the CDR3 is 14 residues. The V gene's germline CDR1 is LNHDA and CDR2 SQIVND (reference sequence). The V and J ends lost 5 bases and 6 bases respectively, with 14 bases between them. In nucleotides, the CDR3 is TGTGCCAGTAGTCACCAAGGCCCTTTAAACATTCAGTACTTC. It codes for CASSHQGPLNIQYF. Drawing the rest from reference TRBV19 and TRBJ2-4, the complete variable domain is DGGITQSPKYLFRKEGQNVTLSCEQNLNHDAMYWYRQDPGQGLRLIYYSQIVNDFQKGDIAEGYSVSREKKESFPLTVTSAQKNPTAFYLCASSHQGPLNIQYFGAGTRLSVL.

This clonotype is labeled large. This chain links TRBV19 with TRBJ2-1; 11 bases align to TRBD2. J lost 4 bases, V lost 4 bases, and 3 bases had no gene match. Germline lookup yields CDR1 LNHDA and CDR2 SQIVND (reference sequence). There are 15 residues in the CDR3. This CDR3 reads CASSTTSGDYNEQFF. DNA of the CDR3: TGTGCCAGTAGTACGACTAGCGGGGATTACAATGAGCAGTTCTTC.

V usage is TRBV28 and J usage is TRBJ1-1; D perhaps matches TRBD1 (5 bases). Germline V lookup: CDR1 MDHEN, CDR2 SYDVKM. V was pared by 1 base and J by 5 bases, with 14 bases between. This CDR3 is 15 amino acids long. Written as DNA, the CDR3 is TGTGCCAGCAGTTTATCGGGGGTGGTATGGACTGAAGCTTTCTTT. Its translation: CASSLSGVVWTEAFF.

The chain carries TRBV6-5 and TRBJ2-7; D may be TRBD1 (6 bases). Germline CDR1 MNHEY, CDR2 SVGAGI. Trimming shortened V by 6 bases and J by 4 bases, and 19 bases separated the two germline ends. The CDR3 runs 15 residues. CDR3 DNA: TGTGCCAGCAGCCCCACTCCGGGACACCTATACGAGCAGTACTTC. This codes for CASSPTPGHLYEQYF.

Within the sample, this clonotype is medium-sized. The chain is built from TRBV19 and TRBJ2-5; perhaps D is TRBD1 or TRBD2 (6 bases each). Trimming left V 5 bases short and J 2 bases short, with 27 bases between. The CDR3 extends over 19 amino acids. Germline-derived CDR1 and CDR2 are LNHDA and SQIVND (reference sequence). CDR3 residues: CASSERYDLGGPGQETQYF. The CDR3 bases are TGTGCCAGTAGTGAACGCTATGATCTGGGGGGCCCAGGGCAAGAGACCCAGTACTTC. Variable domain in full (rest from reference TRBV19 and TRBJ2-5): DGGITQSPKYLFRKEGQNVTLSCEQNLNHDAMYWYRQDPGQGLRLIYYSQIVNDFQKGDIAEGYSVSREKKESFPLTVTSAQKNPTAFYLCASSERYDLGGPGQETQYFGPGTRLLVL.

On this clonotype: The junction does not match germline at one end; this may be a read error. The chain uses TRBV4-3 and TRBJ1-1, with D unclear. This CDR3 has 13 residues. Germline V gene sequence: CDR1 LGHNA, CDR2 YSLEER. The CDR3 loop reads CASSPARNTDAFF. CDR3 nucleotide sequence: TGCGCCAGCAGCCCTGCAAGGAACACTGACGCTTTCTTT.